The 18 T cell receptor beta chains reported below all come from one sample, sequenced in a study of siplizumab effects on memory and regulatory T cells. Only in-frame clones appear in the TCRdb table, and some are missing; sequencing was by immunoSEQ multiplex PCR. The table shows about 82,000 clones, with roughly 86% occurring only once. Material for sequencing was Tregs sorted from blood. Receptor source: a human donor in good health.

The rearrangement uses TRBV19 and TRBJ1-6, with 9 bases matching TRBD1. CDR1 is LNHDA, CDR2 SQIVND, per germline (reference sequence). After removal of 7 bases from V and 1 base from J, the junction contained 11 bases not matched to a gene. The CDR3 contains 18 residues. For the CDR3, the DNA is TGTGCCAGTAATGAGGGACAGGGTTTTTTTTCCTATAATTCACCCCTCCACTTT. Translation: CASNEGQGFFSYNSPLHF.

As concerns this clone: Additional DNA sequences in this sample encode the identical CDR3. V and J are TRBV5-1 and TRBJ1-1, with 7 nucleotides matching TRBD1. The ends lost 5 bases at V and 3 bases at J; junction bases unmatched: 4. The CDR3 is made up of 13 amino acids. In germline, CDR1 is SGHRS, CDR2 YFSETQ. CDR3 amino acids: CASSRQGYTEAFF. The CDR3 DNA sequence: TGCGCCAGCAGTCGACAGGGCTACACTGAAGCTTTCTTT.

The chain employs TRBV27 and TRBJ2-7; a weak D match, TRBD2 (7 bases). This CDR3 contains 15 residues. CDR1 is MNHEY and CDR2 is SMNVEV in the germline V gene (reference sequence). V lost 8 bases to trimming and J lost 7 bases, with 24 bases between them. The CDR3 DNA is TGTGCCAGCCGAGAGTGGGGGGGCACTTTGAGTGAGCAGTACTTC. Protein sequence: CASREWGGTLSEQYF.

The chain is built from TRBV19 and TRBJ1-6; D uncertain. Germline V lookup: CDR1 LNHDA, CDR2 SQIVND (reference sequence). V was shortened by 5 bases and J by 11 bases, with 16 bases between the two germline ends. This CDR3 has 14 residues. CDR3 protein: CASSAPGGGPPLHF. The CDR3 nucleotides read TGTGCCAGTAGTGCTCCAGGAGGAGGGCCACCCCTCCACTTT.

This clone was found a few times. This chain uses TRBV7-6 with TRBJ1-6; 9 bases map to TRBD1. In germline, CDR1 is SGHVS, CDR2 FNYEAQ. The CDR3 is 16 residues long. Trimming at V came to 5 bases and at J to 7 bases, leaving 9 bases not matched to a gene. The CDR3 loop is CASSPDRGELNSPLHF. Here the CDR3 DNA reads TGTGCCAGCAGCCCGGACAGGGGAGAACTGAATTCACCCCTCCACTTT.

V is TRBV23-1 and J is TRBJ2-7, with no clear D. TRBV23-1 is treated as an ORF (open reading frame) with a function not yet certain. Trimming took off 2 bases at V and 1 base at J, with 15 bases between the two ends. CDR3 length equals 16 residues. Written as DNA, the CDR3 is TGCGCCAGCAGTCAAGCCCGGGTTCCAGGATCCTACGAGCAGTACTTC. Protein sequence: CASSQARVPGSYEQYF.

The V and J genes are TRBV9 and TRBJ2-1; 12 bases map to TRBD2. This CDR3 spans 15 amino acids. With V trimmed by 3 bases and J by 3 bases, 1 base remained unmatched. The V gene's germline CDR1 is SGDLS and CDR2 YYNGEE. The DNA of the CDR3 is TGTGCCAGCAGCGAGACTAGCGGGAGCTACAATGAGCAGTTCTTC. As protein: CASSETSGSYNEQFF.

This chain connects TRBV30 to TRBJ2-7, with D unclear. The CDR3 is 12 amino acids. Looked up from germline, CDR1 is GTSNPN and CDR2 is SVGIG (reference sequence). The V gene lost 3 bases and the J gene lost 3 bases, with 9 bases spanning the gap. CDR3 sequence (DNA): TGTGCCTGGAGATATAGAAACTACGAGCAGTACTTC. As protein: CAWRYRNYEQYF.

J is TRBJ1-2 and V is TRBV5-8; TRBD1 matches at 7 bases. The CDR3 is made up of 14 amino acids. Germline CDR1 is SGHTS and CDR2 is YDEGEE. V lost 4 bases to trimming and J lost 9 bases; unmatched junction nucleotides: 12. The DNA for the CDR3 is TGTGCCAGCAGCCGCGGACAGGTCCCTTTGAGCTACACCTTC. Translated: CASSRGQVPLSYTF.

CDR3 sequence (DNA): TGTGCCAGCAGGGCTACGCAGGGGTATAGCAATCAGCCCCAGCATTTT. It specifies CASRATQGYSNQPQHF. The chain has TRBV28 and TRBJ1-5; D perhaps matches TRBD1 (6 bases). This CDR3 has 16 amino acids. Germline CDR1 is MDHEN and CDR2 is SYDVKM. V was pared by 6 bases and J by 0 bases, with 15 bases between.

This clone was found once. In DNA form, the CDR3 reads TGTGCCAGCAGTGAAAGGTCAGGGGGACAGGGGGCACGCGAGCAGTACTTC. It codes for CASSERSGGQGAREQYF. The chain links TRBV6-1 to TRBJ2-7; 12 bases line up with TRBD1. This CDR3 region has 17 residues. Germline V gene data show CDR1 as MNHNS and CDR2 as SASEGT. J gave up 6 bases and V 2 bases, and 11 bases lay outside the gene matches.

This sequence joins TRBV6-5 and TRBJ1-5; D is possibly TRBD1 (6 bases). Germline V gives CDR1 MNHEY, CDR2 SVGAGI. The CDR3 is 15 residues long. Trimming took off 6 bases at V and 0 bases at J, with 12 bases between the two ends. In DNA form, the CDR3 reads TGTGCCAGCAGACAACGGACAGATAGCAATCAGCCCCAGCATTTT. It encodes CASRQRTDSNQPQHF.

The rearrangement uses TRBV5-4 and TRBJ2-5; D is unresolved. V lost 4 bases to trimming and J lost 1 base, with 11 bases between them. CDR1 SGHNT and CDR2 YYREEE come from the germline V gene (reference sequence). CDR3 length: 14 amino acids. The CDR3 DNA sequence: TGTGCCAGCAGCCGGACGGCTGGCCAAGAGACCCAGTACTTC. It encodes CASSRTAGQETQYF.

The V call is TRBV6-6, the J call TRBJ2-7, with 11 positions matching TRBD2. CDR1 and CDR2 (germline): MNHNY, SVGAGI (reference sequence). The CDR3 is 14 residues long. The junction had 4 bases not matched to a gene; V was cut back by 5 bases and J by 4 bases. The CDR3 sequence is CASSRTSGGYEQYF. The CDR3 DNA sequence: TGTGCCAGCAGTCGTACTAGCGGGGGTTACGAGCAGTACTTC.

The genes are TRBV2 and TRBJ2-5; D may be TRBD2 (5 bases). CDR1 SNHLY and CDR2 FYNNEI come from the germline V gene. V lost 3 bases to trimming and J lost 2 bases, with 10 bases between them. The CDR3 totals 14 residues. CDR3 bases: TGTGCCAGCAGTGAGTCGGAGGTACAAGAGACCCAGTACTTC. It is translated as CASSESEVQETQYF.

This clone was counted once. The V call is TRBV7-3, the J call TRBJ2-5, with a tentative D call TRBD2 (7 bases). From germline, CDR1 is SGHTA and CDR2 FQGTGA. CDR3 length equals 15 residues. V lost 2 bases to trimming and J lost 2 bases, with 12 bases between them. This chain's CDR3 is CASSLDGGRQETQYF. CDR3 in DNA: TGTGCCAGCAGCTTAGACGGGGGGCGTCAAGAGACCCAGTACTTC.

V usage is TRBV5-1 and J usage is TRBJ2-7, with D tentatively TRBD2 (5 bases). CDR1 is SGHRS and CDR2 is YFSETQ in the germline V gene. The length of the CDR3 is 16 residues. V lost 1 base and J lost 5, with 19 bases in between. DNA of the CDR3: TGCGCCAGCAGCTTGCAGTCCCTTTCGATCGGGGACGAGCAGTACTTC. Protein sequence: CASSLQSLSIGDEQYF.

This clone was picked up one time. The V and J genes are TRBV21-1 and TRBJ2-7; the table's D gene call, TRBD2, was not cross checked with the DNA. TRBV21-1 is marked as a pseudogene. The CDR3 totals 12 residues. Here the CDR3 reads CASSKGRDEQYF. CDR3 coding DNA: TGTGCCAGCAGCAAAGGGAGGGACGAGCAGTACTTC.